Listed below are T cell receptor beta chains from one sample, sequenced in a study of T-cell memory formation after mild COVID-19. Using its own MiXCR run on the 5' RACE reads, TCRdb lists one record per CDR3 protein. Of approximately 340,000 distinct CDR3 sequences in the sample, 10% to 15% were seen once. Sequencing was carried out using PBMCs or a T cell subset sorted from them (not recorded which). The source of these receptors is a man between 18 and 35 years old who had mild COVID-19 (a few samples of this study predate the infection). Cell type and time point are not known. The CDR3 runs from the conserved cysteine through the conserved F or W. The order of the fields is clone size, V gene, D gene, J gene, CDR3 protein. D genes are given only for firm matches. Not every row has a clone size; where given, it reads once, few, many or a size class.

abundance: many
v_gene: TRBV19
d_gene: NA
j_gene: TRBJ2-1
CDR3aa: CASSIGQGSMNEQFF

abundance: NA
v_gene: TRBV6-2/TRBV6-3
d_gene: NA
j_gene: TRBJ2-1
CDR3aa: CASSYSISGLVGSSEQFF

abundance: NA
v_gene: TRBV12-3/TRBV12-4
d_gene: NA
j_gene: TRBJ1-1
CDR3aa: CASSLYSIGTEAFF

abundance: NA
v_gene: TRBV18
d_gene: TRBD1
j_gene: TRBJ1-2
CDR3aa: CASSPGQGSFDGYTF

abundance: NA
v_gene: TRBV5-1
d_gene: NA
j_gene: TRBJ2-5
CDR3aa: CASSLAPGSETQYF

abundance: NA
v_gene: TRBV7-2
d_gene: NA
j_gene: TRBJ1-2
CDR3aa: CASSLVQGRNGYTF

abundance: NA
v_gene: TRBV7-2
d_gene: NA
j_gene: TRBJ1-4
CDR3aa: CASSFGTRYEKLFF

abundance: NA
v_gene: TRBV10-3
d_gene: NA
j_gene: TRBJ2-7
CDR3aa: CAISESAIGVYEQYF

abundance: NA
v_gene: TRBV20-1
d_gene: NA
j_gene: TRBJ1-1
CDR3aa: CSARDLAQGNGEAFF

abundance: many
v_gene: TRBV12-3/TRBV12-4
d_gene: NA
j_gene: TRBJ2-7
CDR3aa: CASSFGGGSYEQYF

abundance: many
v_gene: TRBV5-6
d_gene: NA
j_gene: TRBJ1-1
CDR3aa: CASSLGGSAFF

abundance: few
v_gene: TRBV28
d_gene: NA
j_gene: TRBJ2-2
CDR3aa: CASSFTGTGELFF

abundance: few
v_gene: TRBV4-1
d_gene: NA
j_gene: TRBJ1-3
CDR3aa: CASSPGGAVAYTIYF

abundance: few
v_gene: TRBV15
d_gene: NA
j_gene: TRBJ2-5
CDR3aa: CATSRSGGETQYF

abundance: few
v_gene: TRBV7-2
d_gene: NA
j_gene: TRBJ1-1
CDR3aa: CASSSYPQISGTEAFF

abundance: few
v_gene: TRBV6-2/TRBV6-3
d_gene: NA
j_gene: TRBJ2-1
CDR3aa: CASSTGLGNEQFF

abundance: once
v_gene: TRBV6-2/TRBV6-3
d_gene: NA
j_gene: TRBJ2-2
CDR3aa: CASNTREDTGELFF

abundance: many
v_gene: TRBV7-2
d_gene: NA
j_gene: TRBJ1-1
CDR3aa: CASRIKNTEAFF

abundance: few
v_gene: TRBV20-1
d_gene: TRBD2
j_gene: TRBJ2-3
CDR3aa: CSAGTGTSAADTQYF

abundance: many
v_gene: TRBV12-3/TRBV12-4
d_gene: TRBD1
j_gene: TRBJ2-7
CDR3aa: CASSWTGGLGYEQYF

abundance: NA
v_gene: TRBV5-1
d_gene: NA
j_gene: TRBJ1-2
CDR3aa: CASSPSLQEGYTF

abundance: few
v_gene: TRBV20-1
d_gene: TRBD1
j_gene: TRBJ1-2
CDR3aa: CSANRGQGGYGYTF

abundance: NA
v_gene: TRBV5-1
d_gene: NA
j_gene: TRBJ2-5
CDR3aa: CASSLTHLRETQYF

abundance: NA
v_gene: TRBV20-1
d_gene: NA
j_gene: TRBJ2-6
CDR3aa: CSARDVGSAVRANVLTF

abundance: few
v_gene: TRBV11-2
d_gene: NA
j_gene: TRBJ2-2
CDR3aa: CASSYASTGELFF

abundance: NA
v_gene: TRBV7-2
d_gene: TRBD2
j_gene: TRBJ2-1
CDR3aa: CASSLHLSGGPFNEQFF

abundance: NA
v_gene: TRBV5-1
d_gene: NA
j_gene: TRBJ2-1
CDR3aa: CASSLWAGPGNEQFF

abundance: NA
v_gene: TRBV19
d_gene: TRBD1
j_gene: TRBJ2-7
CDR3aa: CASSLDRGPTYEQYF

abundance: few
v_gene: TRBV5-4
d_gene: NA
j_gene: TRBJ2-1
CDR3aa: CASSLAPEDNEQFF

abundance: few
v_gene: TRBV6-2/TRBV6-3
d_gene: NA
j_gene: TRBJ1-5
CDR3aa: CASSISDYSNQPQHF

abundance: NA
v_gene: TRBV6-5
d_gene: TRBD1
j_gene: TRBJ1-1
CDR3aa: CASGTRGSGSF

abundance: few
v_gene: TRBV4-1
d_gene: NA
j_gene: TRBJ2-1
CDR3aa: CASSRRSGGSVPSDEQFF

abundance: NA
v_gene: TRBV12-3/TRBV12-4
d_gene: TRBD2
j_gene: TRBJ2-3
CDR3aa: CASSLLAGGGTDTQYF

abundance: few
v_gene: TRBV10-3
d_gene: TRBD2
j_gene: TRBJ2-3
CDR3aa: CAISPLGGEVLGRGIAADTQYF

abundance: NA
v_gene: TRBV7-2
d_gene: TRBD2
j_gene: TRBJ2-5
CDR3aa: CASSPSSGGSETQYF

abundance: few
v_gene: TRBV5-1
d_gene: TRBD1
j_gene: TRBJ1-1
CDR3aa: CASSLVTGGMNTEAFF

abundance: NA
v_gene: TRBV9
d_gene: NA
j_gene: TRBJ1-1
CDR3aa: CASSVESGVGPFF

abundance: few
v_gene: TRBV4-1
d_gene: TRBD1
j_gene: TRBJ1-3
CDR3aa: CASSPPGTGLSGNTIYF

abundance: few
v_gene: TRBV7-2
d_gene: TRBD1
j_gene: TRBJ2-3
CDR3aa: CASSSPGGPDTQYF

abundance: few
v_gene: TRBV9
d_gene: NA
j_gene: TRBJ2-3
CDR3aa: CASSVNTRFTDTQYF

abundance: few
v_gene: TRBV20-1
d_gene: NA
j_gene: TRBJ1-6
CDR3aa: CSASDRPAHSPLHF

abundance: NA
v_gene: TRBV2
d_gene: NA
j_gene: TRBJ1-5
CDR3aa: CASRSEVQPQHF